This T cell receptor (beta chain) derives from a study of shared clonotypes between healthy human individuals. As concerns this clone: Its specificity is not known.

In germline, CDR1 is MNHEY, CDR2 SMNVEV (reference sequence). Trimming took off 3 bases at V and 6 bases at J, with 15 bases between the two ends. The CDR3 runs 14 residues. Study-wide results and caveats: Naive subsets tended to show greater estimated richness than memory subsets. Among non-shared clonotypes, generation probabilities were lower than among those shared by all four donors.

Some clones are missing from TCRdb's copy, which holds only in-frame ones; the method was immunoSEQ multiplex PCR. The table shows millions of clones, with 85% to 95% occurring only once. The sequenced sample was naive CD4+ T cells from PBMCs. As to subset: CD45RA+ positively selected. This receptor was taken from a man aged 18 to 30 in good health. Some clones in this sample may be carry-over from other donors' samples. The V call is TRBV27, the J call TRBJ2-7; D perhaps matches TRBD1 (6 bases). CDR3 in DNA: TGTGCCAGCAGTTTTGGTCAGGGGCTGAGCGAGCAGTACTTC. Translating gives CASSFGQGLSEQYF.